This TCR beta chain was recovered during a study of blood T cell repertoires in COVID-19. At the level of the study: The study drew acute and convalescent COVID-19 samples from the United States, Italy and Spain. Nucleic acid was either cDNA or gDNA, and it came from T cells, B-cell-depleted T cells, or PBMCs.

Per the original data handling: From reference gene primer amplification, estimates of nucleated cell counts were derived. The method was immunoSEQ multiplex PCR; TCRdb's version includes in-frame clones alone and lacks a portion of them. V and J calls and clone size are given by that table; D and trimming were obtained from the DNA. This sample has roughly 140,000 clones; around 81% occur once, and the top ten carry over 10%. V was cut by 5 bases and J by 5 bases, with 13 bases left in between. This CDR3 has 14 amino acids. Germline values: CDR1 LNHDA, CDR2 SQIVND (reference sequence). The sequence derives from a man aged 60 to 75 with active or convalescent COVID-19. The chain is built from TRBV19 and TRBJ1-5; D gene uncertain. Sequencing used peripheral blood. The CDR3 nucleotides are TGTGCCAGTAGTCTGGGCTGGGAGGATCAGCCCCAGCATTTT. Translation gives CASSLGWEDQPQHF. Variable domain in full (rest from reference TRBV19 and TRBJ1-5): DGGITQSPKYLFRKEGQNVTLSCEQNLNHDAMYWYRQDPGQGLRLIYYSQIVNDFQKGDIAEGYSVSREKKESFPLTVTSAQKNPTAFYLCASSLGWEDQPQHFGDGTRLSIL.